These 19 T cell receptor beta chains share one sample of origin, sequenced in a study of cytomegalovirus exposure and HLA in healthy donors. Use of 60 Vbeta and 13 Jbeta primers characterized the PCR. The data were produced by immunoSEQ multiplex PCR, yet TCRdb's version contains in-frame clones alone and is incomplete. This table holds approximately 160,000 clones, roughly 78% found once. Sequencing was carried out using PBMCs. These receptors all come from a woman aged 45-60 years in good health and CMV-seropositive.

The chain uses TRBV5-1 and TRBJ1-4, with 7 bases matching TRBD1. The ends lost 6 bases at V and 3 bases at J; junction bases unmatched: 8. The CDR3 consists of 15 residues. CDR1 and CDR2 from the germline V gene are SGHRS and YFSETQ. As DNA, the CDR3 is TGCGCCAGCACCCGAACAGGGGAAGCTAATGAAAAACTGTTTTTT. Protein product: CASTRTGEANEKLFF.

The chain carries TRBV7-2 and TRBJ2-7; TRBD1 is a possible D gene (5 bases). This CDR3 spans 15 amino acids. Germline values: CDR1 SGHTA, CDR2 FQGNSA. Between the trimmed V and J ends, which lost 1 base and 0 bases, there was a span of 10 bases. CDR3 residues: CASSLGAGLSYEQYF. CDR3 bases: TGTGCCAGCAGCTTAGGGGCAGGGCTCTCCTACGAGCAGTACTTC.

V is TRBV5-1 and J is TRBJ2-3; possibly TRBD2 for D (5 bases). Germline V gene data show CDR1 as SGHRS and CDR2 as YFSETQ. Trimming took off 4 bases at V and 4 bases at J, with 22 bases between the two ends. The CDR3 length is 17 residues. Here the CDR3 reads CASSLLGSGVPPDTQYF. The CDR3 DNA reads TGCGCCAGCAGCCTACTGGGGTCCGGGGTCCCCCCAGATACGCAGTATTTT.

J is TRBJ1-5 and V is TRBV6-5, with unresolved D. Looked up from germline, CDR1 is MNHEY and CDR2 is SVGAGI. The V gene lost 6 bases and the J gene lost 4 bases, with 7 bases spanning the gap. The CDR3 has 12 amino acids. The CDR3 DNA reads as TGTGCCAGCAGACGAGCGAATCAGCCCCAGCATTTT. Protein sequence: CASRRANQPQHF.

V and J are TRBV30 and TRBJ2-5, with TRBD1 matching 11 bases. The CDR3 runs to 15 residues. Germline CDR1 and CDR2: GTSNPN and SVGIG (reference sequence). V shed 2 bases, J shed 5 bases, and the junction held 7 bases outside the gene matches. The CDR3 DNA reads as TGTGCCTGGAGTTCCGGAGGGGACAGGGGGGAGACCCAGTACTTC. Translation: CAWSSGGDRGETQYF.

This clone was observed a few times. The chain is built from TRBV6-4 and TRBJ2-1; the D gene is possibly TRBD2 (6 bases). There are 13 residues in the CDR3. V gave up 6 bases and J gave up 6 bases, with 12 bases separating them. The germline gives CDR1 MRHNA, CDR2 SNTAGT. The CDR3 region is CASRGGSSNEQFF. In DNA form, the CDR3 reads TGTGCCAGCAGGGGGGGAAGTAGCAATGAGCAGTTCTTC.

V and J are TRBV9 and TRBJ2-3, with TRBD2 matching over 11 bases. CDR1 is SGDLS, CDR2 YYNGEE, per germline. Trimming removed 4 bases from V and 4 bases from J; junction bases left unmatched: 8. This CDR3 region has 16 residues. In nucleotides, the CDR3 is TGTGCCAGCAGCTCCCTAGCGGGGGGATCGGCAGATACGCAGTATTTT. It codes for CASSSLAGGSADTQYF.

V usage is TRBV30 and J usage is TRBJ2-7, with 7 bases lining up with TRBD2. The CDR3 consists of 14 residues. The ends lost 0 bases at V and 2 bases at J; junction bases unmatched: 4. Germline CDR1 reads GTSNPN; CDR2 reads SVGIG (reference sequence). CDR3 sequence reads: CAWSVKGRAYEQYF. In DNA, the CDR3 is TGTGCCTGGAGTGTAAAGGGGAGGGCCTACGAGCAGTACTTC.

CDR3 in amino acids: CASSLGGQGILSYGYTF. The CDR3 nucleotides read TGTGCCAGCAGCTTGGGAGGACAGGGGATCCTATCCTATGGCTACACCTTC. V usage is TRBV5-4 and J usage is TRBJ1-2, with 9 bases matching TRBD1. V gave up 0 bases and J gave up 4 bases; unmatched junction bases: 10. CDR3 length equals 17 residues. Germline loops: CDR1 SGHNT, CDR2 YYREEE (reference sequence).

The chain uses TRBV13 and TRBJ2-2, with 8 bases lining up with TRBD1. J gave up 4 bases and V 5 bases, and 12 bases lay outside the gene matches. The CDR3 has 17 amino acids. Germline V gene lookup returns CDR1 PRHDT and CDR2 FYEKMQ (reference sequence). CDR3 residues: CASSAWTGRVPTGELFF. DNA of the CDR3: TGTGCCAGCAGCGCCTGGACAGGGCGAGTGCCCACCGGGGAGCTGTTTTTT.

The chain has TRBV4-2 and TRBJ2-2, with D unresolved. V was cut by 4 bases and J by 0 bases, with 12 bases left in between. Germline V CDR1 and CDR2: LGHNA, YNFKEQ. The CDR3 is 16 residues long. CDR3 bases: TGTGCCAGCAGCCCCTCGGCGACAACGAACACCGGGGAGCTGTTTTTT. It codes for CASSPSATTNTGELFF.

The chain joins TRBV29-1 to TRBJ2-3; TRBD2 agrees at 9 bases. Germline V gene lookup returns CDR1 SQVTM and CDR2 ANQGSEA. Germline trimming cut 7 bases from V and 0 bases from J; bases unmatched to any gene: 8. The CDR3 spans 15 residues. The CDR3 DNA reads TGCAGCGCCCAGACTAGCGGTACTAGCACAGATACGCAGTATTTT. Amino acids: CSAQTSGTSTDTQYF.

The chain employs TRBV9 and TRBJ1-1, with 8 bases fitting TRBD1. V trimming: 3 bases; J trimming: 7 bases; junction bases outside the gene matches: 14. The CDR3 extends over 16 amino acids. CDR1 is SGDLS, CDR2 YYNGEE, per germline. In DNA form, the CDR3 reads TGTGCCAGCAGCGGCCCTCCGACAGGGGTCCTTCTTGAAGCTTTCTTT. It specifies CASSGPPTGVLLEAFF.

This sequence joins TRBV11-3 and TRBJ1-2; TRBD1 matches at 7 bases. Germline V CDR1 and CDR2: SGHNT, YENEEA. This CDR3 is built from 19 residues. With V trimmed by 2 bases and J by 4 bases, 19 bases remained unmatched. The CDR3 sequence: CASSLIRGSDRAVGYGYTF. Here the CDR3 DNA reads TGTGCCAGCAGCTTAATTAGAGGTTCCGACAGGGCGGTGGGCTATGGCTACACCTTC.

The V call is TRBV5-1, the J call TRBJ2-3; TRBD2 matches at 14 bases. The trim removed 4 bases at V and 6 bases at J, leaving 7 bases unmatched. CDR1 and CDR2 from the germline V gene are SGHRS and YFSETQ. This CDR3 spans 16 amino acids. The CDR3 loop reads CASSPPGLAGADTQYF. The CDR3 DNA sequence: TGCGCCAGCAGCCCACCGGGACTAGCGGGGGCGGATACGCAGTATTTT.

The chain combines TRBV20-1 with TRBJ1-1, with D perhaps matching TRBD1 (5 bases). Germline V gene data show CDR1 as DFQATT and CDR2 as SNEGSKA (reference sequence). CDR3 length: 11 residues. The CDR3 coding sequence is TGCAGGGCAGGGCTGAACACTGAAGCTTTCTTT. It codes for CRAGLNTEAFF.

V is TRBV11-2 and J is TRBJ2-3; D is perhaps TRBD1 (5 bases). The CDR3 has 14 amino acids. Trimming removed 11 bases at V and 8 bases at J, with 23 bases between. Germline V gives CDR1 SGHAT, CDR2 FQNNGV. The CDR3 region is CASHRSASRGTQYF. The CDR3 DNA sequence: TGTGCCTCCCACCGCAGCGCCAGTAGGGGTACGCAGTATTTT. The whole variable domain, remainder taken from reference TRBV11-2 and TRBJ2-3, is EAGVAQSPRYKIIEKRQSVAFWCNPISGHATLYWYQQILGQGPKLLIQFQNNGVVDDSQLPKDRFSAERLKGVDSTLKIQPAKLEDSAVYLCASHRSASRGTQYFGPGTRLTVL.

The gene calls are TRBV7-9 and TRBJ2-2, with D possibly TRBD1 on 5 matching bases. The CDR3 is 15 residues long. Germline V gives CDR1 SEHNR, CDR2 FQNEAQ (reference sequence). Trimming took off 5 bases at V and 1 base at J, with 11 bases between the two ends. The CDR3 protein is CASSLGHLNTGELFF. CDR3 bases: TGTGCCAGCAGCCTCGGACACCTGAACACCGGGGAGCTGTTTTTT.

The rearrangement uses TRBV21-1 and TRBJ2-3; TRBD1 is the table's D call and was not checked against the DNA. TRBV21-1 is flagged as a pseudogene. This CDR3 comprises 16 residues. The CDR3 bases are TGTGCCAGCAGCACCTCCGCGGCTTACAGGGGCGATACGCAGTATTTT. Protein: CASSTSAAYRGDTQYF.